Here is one TCR beta chain with its context. This sample is part of a study of blood T cell repertoires in COVID-19. Study-wide background: COVID-19 samples collected from the United States, Italy and Spain covered acute and convalescent phases. Nucleic acid was either cDNA or gDNA, and it came from T cells, B-cell-depleted T cells, or PBMCs.

This CDR3 has 13 residues. Deletions cut 7 bases from V and 4 bases from J, with 10 bases between. CDR1 is MNHEY and CDR2 is SVGAGI in the germline V gene. In the authors' methods: Amplification with reference gene primers provided the estimates of nucleated cell counts. The assay was immunoSEQ multiplex PCR, and TCRdb's table has in-frame clones only and misses some. V, J and clone size derive from that table, while D and trimming were established from the DNA sequence. The table shows about 400,000 clones, with roughly nine tenths occurring only once. The source of this sequence is a man between 40 and 49 years old with acute or convalescent COVID-19. Sequencing was done on a sample of peripheral blood. The rearrangement links TRBV6-5 to TRBJ2-2, with no clear D. Here the CDR3 reads CASMRTATGELFF. The DNA of the CDR3 is TGTGCCAGCATGAGAACAGCCACCGGGGAGCTGTTTTTT.